This T cell receptor beta chain was sequenced in a study of T cells in Graves' hyperthyroidism and ophthalmopathy. Study-level points and caveats: Ophthalmopathy was told apart from stable hyperthyroidism by a 13 V-J model.

The V gene's germline CDR1 is DFQATT and CDR2 SNEGSKA (reference sequence). This CDR3 contains 14 residues. V dropped 1 base and J dropped 5; count of bases not matched to a gene: 2. This clonotype appeared many times. Its antigen is not known. TCR beta CDR3 sequences were amplified from RNA transcripts. When the TCR CDR3 underwent first-round RT-PCR, the HTBI primer set was used. TCRdb itself ran the multiplex PCR reads through MiXCR, one entry per CDR3 protein. The sample has hundreds of thousands of distinct CDR3 sequences, roughly a quarter seen once. Disease duration was under 3 months in the ophthalmopathy patients, who also had a Clinical Activity Score of at least 3 and a NOSPECS grade of at least 4. Thyroid ultrasound and orbital computed tomography, with clinical symptoms and serum thyroxine and TRAb, informed diagnoses.

This sequence originates from a woman younger than 45 with Graves' ophthalmopathy. Sequenced sample: blood. The chain has TRBV20-1 and TRBJ2-5; TRBD2 matches 12 bases. CDR3 sequence reads: CSARAGTSGETQYF. CDR3 coding DNA: TGCAGTGCTAGAGCCGGGACTAGCGGGGAGACCCAGTACTTC.